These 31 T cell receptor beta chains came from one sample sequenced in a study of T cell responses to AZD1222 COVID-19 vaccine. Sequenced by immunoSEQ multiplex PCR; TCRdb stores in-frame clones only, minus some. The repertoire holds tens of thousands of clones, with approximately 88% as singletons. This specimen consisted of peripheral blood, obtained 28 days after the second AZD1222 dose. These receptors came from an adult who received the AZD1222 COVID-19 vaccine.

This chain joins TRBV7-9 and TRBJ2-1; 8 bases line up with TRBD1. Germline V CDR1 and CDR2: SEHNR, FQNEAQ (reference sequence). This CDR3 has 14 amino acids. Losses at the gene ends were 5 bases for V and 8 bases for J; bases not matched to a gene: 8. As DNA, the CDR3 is TGTGCCAGCAGCCTAGACCAGGGGGCCGATGAGCAGTTCTTC. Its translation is CASSLDQGADEQFF. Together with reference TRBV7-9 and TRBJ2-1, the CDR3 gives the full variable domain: DTGVSQNPRHKITKRGQNVTFRCDPISEHNRLYWYRQTLGQGPEFLTYFQNEAQLEKSRLLSDRFSAERPKGSFSTLEIQRTEQGDSAMYLCASSLDQGADEQFFGPGTRLTVL.

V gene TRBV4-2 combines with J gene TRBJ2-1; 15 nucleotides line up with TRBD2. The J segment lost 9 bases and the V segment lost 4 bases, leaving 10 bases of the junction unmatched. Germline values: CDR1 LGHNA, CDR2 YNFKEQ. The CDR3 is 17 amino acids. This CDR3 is CASSRSPGLAGGPEQFF. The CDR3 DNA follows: TGTGCCAGCAGCCGATCCCCGGGACTAGCGGGGGGCCCTGAGCAGTTCTTC.

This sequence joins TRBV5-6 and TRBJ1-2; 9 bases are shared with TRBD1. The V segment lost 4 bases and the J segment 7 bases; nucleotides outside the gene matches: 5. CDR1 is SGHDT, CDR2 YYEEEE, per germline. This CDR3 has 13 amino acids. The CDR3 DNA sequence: TGTGCCAGCAGCAAAGGACAGGGGATTGGCTACACCTTC. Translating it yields CASSKGQGIGYTF.

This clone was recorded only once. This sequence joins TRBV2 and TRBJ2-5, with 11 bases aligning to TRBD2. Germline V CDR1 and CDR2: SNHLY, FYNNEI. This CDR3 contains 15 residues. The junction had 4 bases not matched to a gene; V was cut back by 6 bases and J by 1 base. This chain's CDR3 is CASRHSGGGQETQYF. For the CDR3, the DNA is TGTGCCAGCAGACATAGCGGGGGGGGCCAAGAGACCCAGTACTTC.

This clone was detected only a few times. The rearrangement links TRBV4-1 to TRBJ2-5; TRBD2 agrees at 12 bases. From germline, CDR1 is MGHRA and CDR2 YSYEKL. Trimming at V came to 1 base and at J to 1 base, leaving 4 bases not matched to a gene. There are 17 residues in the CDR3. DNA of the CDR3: TGCGCCAGCAGCCAAGGGACTAGCGGGGATCCCCAAGAGACCCAGTACTTC. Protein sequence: CASSQGTSGDPQETQYF.

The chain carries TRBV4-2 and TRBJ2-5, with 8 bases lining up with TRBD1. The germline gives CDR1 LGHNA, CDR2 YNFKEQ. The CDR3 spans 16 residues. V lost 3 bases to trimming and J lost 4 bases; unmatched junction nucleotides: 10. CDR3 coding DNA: TGTGCCAGCAGCCACACAGTGGCAGGGGGCCCAGAGACCCAGTACTTC. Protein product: CASSHTVAGGPETQYF.

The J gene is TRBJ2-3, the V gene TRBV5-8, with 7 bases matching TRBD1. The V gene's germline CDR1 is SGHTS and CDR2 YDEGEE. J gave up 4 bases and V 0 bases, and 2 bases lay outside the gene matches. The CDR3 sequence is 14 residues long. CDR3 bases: TGTGCCAGCAGCTTGGACAGGGGCGCAGATACGCAGTATTTT. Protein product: CASSLDRGADTQYF.

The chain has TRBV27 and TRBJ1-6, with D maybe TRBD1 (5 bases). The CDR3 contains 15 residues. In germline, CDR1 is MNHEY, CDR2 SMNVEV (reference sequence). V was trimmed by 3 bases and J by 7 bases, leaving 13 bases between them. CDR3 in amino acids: CASSFTGTTNSPLHF. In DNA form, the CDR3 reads TGTGCCAGCAGTTTCACCGGGACGACCAATTCACCCCTCCACTTT.

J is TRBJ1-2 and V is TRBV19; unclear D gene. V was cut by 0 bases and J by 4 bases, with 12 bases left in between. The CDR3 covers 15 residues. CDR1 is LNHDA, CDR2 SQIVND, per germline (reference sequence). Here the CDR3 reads CASSIDPDGSYGYTF. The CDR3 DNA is TGTGCCAGTAGTATAGACCCGGACGGATCCTATGGCTACACCTTC.

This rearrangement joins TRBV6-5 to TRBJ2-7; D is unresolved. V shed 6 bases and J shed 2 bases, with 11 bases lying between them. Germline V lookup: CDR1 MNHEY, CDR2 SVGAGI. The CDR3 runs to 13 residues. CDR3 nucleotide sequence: TGTGCCAGCAGCCTTGTCCGGGCCTACGAGCAGTACTTC. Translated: CASSLVRAYEQYF.

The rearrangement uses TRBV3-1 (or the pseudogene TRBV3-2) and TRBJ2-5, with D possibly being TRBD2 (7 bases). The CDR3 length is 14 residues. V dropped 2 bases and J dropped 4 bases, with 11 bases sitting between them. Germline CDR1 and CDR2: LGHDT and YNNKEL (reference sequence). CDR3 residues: CASSQRGASETQYF. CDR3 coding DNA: TGTGCCAGCAGCCAACGGGGGGCTTCAGAGACCCAGTACTTC.

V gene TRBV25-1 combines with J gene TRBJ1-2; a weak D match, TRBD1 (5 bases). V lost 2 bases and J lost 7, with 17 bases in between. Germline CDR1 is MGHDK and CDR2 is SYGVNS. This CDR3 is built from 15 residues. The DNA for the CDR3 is TGTGCCAGCAGTGAAACCCTGGGGGGGATGGTTGGCTACACCTTC. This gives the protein CASSETLGGMVGYTF.

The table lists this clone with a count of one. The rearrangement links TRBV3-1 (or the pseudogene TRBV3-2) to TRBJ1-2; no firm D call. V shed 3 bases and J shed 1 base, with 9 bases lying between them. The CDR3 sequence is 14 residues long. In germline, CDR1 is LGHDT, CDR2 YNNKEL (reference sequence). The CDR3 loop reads CASSQQAINYGYTF. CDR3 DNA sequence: TGTGCCAGCAGCCAGCAGGCGATTAACTATGGCTACACCTTC.

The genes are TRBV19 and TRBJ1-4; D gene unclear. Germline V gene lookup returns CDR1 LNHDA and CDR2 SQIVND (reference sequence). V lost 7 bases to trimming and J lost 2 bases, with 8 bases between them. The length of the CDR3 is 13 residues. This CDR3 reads CASKAGTNEKLFF. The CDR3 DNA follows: TGTGCCAGTAAAGCGGGCACTAATGAAAAACTGTTTTTT.

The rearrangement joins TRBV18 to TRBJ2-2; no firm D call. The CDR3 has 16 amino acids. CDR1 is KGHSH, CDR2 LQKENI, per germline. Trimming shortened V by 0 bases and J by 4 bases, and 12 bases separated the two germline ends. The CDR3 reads CASSPPYSLGTGELFF. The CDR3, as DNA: TGTGCCAGCTCACCACCGTACAGTTTAGGCACCGGGGAGCTGTTTTTT.

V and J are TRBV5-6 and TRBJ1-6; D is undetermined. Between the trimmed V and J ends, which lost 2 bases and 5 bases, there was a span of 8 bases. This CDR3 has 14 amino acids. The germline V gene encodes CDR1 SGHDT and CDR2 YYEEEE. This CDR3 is CASSFSGDNSPLHF. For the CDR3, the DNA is TGTGCCAGCAGCTTTTCAGGCGATAATTCACCCCTCCACTTT.

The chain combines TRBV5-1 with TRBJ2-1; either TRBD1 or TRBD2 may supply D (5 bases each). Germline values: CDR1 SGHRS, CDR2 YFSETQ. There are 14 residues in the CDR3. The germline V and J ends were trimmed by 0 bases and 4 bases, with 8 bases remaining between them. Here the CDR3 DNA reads TGCGCCAGCAGCTTGGAGGGACCTTACAATGAGCAGTTCTTC. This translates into CASSLEGPYNEQFF.

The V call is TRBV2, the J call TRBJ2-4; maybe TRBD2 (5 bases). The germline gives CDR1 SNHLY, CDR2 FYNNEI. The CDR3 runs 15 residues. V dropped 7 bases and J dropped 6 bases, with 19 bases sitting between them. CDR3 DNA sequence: TGTGCCAGCAACCCGGCGGGCCAGTTGGGAAACATTCAGTACTTC. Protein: CASNPAGQLGNIQYF.

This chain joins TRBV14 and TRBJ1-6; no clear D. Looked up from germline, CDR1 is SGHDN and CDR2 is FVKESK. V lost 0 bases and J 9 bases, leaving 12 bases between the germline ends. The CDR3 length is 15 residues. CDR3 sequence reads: CASSQDLSRTSPLHF. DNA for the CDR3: TGTGCCAGCAGCCAAGATTTATCCAGGACTTCACCCCTCCACTTT.

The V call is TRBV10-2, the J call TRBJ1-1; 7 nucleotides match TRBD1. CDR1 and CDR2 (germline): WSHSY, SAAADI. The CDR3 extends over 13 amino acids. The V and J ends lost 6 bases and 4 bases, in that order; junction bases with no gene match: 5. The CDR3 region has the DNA TGCGCCAGCAGGACAGGGTGGGCCACTGAAGCTTTCTTT. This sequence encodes CASRTGWATEAFF.

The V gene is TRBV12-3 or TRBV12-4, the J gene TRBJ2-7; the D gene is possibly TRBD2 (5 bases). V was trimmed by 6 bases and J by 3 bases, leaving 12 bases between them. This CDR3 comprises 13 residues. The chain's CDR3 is CASRRGSNYEQYF. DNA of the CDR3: TGTGCCAGCAGACGGGGTTCTAACTACGAGCAGTACTTC.

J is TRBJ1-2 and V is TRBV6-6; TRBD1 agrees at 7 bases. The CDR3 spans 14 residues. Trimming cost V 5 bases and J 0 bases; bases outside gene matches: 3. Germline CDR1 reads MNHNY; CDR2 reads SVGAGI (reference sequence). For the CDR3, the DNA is TGTGCCAGCAGTCGAGGGACAGCTAACTATGGCTACACCTTC. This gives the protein CASSRGTANYGYTF.

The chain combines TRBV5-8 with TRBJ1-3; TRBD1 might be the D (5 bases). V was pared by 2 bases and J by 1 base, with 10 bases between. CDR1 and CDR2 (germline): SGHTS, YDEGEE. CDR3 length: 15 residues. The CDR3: CASSFRQTSGNTIYF. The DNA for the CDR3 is TGTGCCAGCAGCTTCCGACAGACATCTGGAAACACCATATATTTT.

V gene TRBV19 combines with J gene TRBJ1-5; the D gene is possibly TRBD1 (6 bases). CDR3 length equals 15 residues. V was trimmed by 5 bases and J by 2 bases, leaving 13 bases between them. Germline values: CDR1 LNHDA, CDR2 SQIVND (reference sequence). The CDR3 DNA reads TGTGCCAGTAGTTCTCCGAGGGGGGGCAATCAGCCCCAGCATTTT. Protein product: CASSSPRGGNQPQHF.

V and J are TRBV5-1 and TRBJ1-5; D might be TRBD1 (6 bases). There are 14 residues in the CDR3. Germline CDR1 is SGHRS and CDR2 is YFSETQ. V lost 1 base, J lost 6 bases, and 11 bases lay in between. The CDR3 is CASSLTGRGQPQHF. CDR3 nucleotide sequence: TGCGCCAGCAGCTTGACAGGGAGGGGTCAGCCCCAGCATTTT.

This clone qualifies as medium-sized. The CDR3 loop is CASSRTGVHGYTF. The DNA of the CDR3 is TGCGCCAGCAGTCGGACAGGAGTCCATGGCTACACCTTC. V gene TRBV5-1 combines with J gene TRBJ1-2; 7 nucleotides align to TRBD1. The CDR3 covers 13 residues. The V gene's germline CDR1 is SGHRS and CDR2 YFSETQ. Trimming at V came to 5 bases and at J to 6 bases, leaving 7 bases not matched to a gene.

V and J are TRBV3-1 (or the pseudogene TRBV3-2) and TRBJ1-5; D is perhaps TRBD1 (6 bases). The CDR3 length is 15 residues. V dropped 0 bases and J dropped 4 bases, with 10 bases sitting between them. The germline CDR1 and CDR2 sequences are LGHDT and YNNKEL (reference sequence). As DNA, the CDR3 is TGTGCCAGCAGCCAAGAGTCAGGGGTTAATCAGCCCCAGCATTTT. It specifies CASSQESGVNQPQHF.

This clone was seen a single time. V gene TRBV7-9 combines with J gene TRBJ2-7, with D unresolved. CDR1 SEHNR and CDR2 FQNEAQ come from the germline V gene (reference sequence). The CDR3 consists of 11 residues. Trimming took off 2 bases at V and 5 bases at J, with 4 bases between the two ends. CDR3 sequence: CASSLKNEQYF. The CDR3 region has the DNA TGTGCCAGCAGCTTAAAAAACGAGCAGTACTTC.

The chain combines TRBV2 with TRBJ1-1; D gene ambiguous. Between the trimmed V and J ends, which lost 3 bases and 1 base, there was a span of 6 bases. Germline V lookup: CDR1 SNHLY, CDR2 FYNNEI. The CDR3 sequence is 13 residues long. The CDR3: CASSDGRNTEAFF. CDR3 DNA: TGTGCCAGCAGTGACGGACGGAACACTGAAGCTTTCTTT.

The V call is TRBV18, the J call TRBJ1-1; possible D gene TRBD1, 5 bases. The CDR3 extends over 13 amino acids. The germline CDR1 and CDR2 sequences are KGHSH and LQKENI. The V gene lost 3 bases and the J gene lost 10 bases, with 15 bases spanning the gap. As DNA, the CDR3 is TGTGCCAGCTCACCCCCAGGGTTGGGGGGAGCTTTCTTT. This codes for CASSPPGLGGAFF.

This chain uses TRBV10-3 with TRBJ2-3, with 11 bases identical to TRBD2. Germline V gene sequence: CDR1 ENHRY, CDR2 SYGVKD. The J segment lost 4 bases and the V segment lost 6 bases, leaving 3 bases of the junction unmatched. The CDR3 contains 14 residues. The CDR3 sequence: CAISDSGGADTQYF. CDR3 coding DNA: TGTGCCATCAGCGATAGCGGGGGGGCAGATACGCAGTATTTT.